This T cell receptor beta chain originates from a study of human T cells and chemical hapten exposure. Specified time point: pre-sensitization, week 0. The treatment denotes: therapeutic diphenylcyclopropenone sensitization with weekly scalp DPC. TCRdb reanalysed the RACE reads using MiXCR and keeps one entry per CDR3 protein. The data hold about 350,000 distinct CDR3 sequences, with around 5% observed a single time. On this clonotype itself: Its antigen remains unidentified.

V shed 4 bases and J shed 6 bases, with 9 bases lying between them. The germline V gene has CDR1 SEHNR and CDR2 FQNEAQ (reference sequence). This CDR3 is 13 amino acids long. Broader study findings: Expanded TCRs showed more large CDR3 clusters than pre-sensitization or healthy control sets.

The TCR comes from a woman aged 18-29 years with alopecia areata. Some clones in this sample may be carry-over from other donors' samples. The specimen comprised whole blood, sampled in connection with sensitization to the hapten diphenylcyclopropenone (DPC). The chain employs TRBV7-9 and TRBJ2-2; maybe TRBD1 (6 bases). CDR3 bases: TGTGCCAGCAGCTCCTCAGGGGCCGGGGAGCTGTTTTTT. Translation: CASSSSGAGELFF.